The 23 T cell receptor beta chains presented below share a single source sample, sequenced in a study of shared clonotypes between healthy human individuals. Sequenced by immunoSEQ multiplex PCR; TCRdb stores in-frame clones only, minus some. Of roughly 1.4 million clones listed, 97% to 99% are singletons. Material: naive CD4+ T cells sorted from blood. Documented subset: CD45RA+ positively selected. These receptors were collected from a man aged 25-40 years in good health.

V gene TRBV29-1 combines with J gene TRBJ2-1; D not certain. The CDR3 runs 13 residues. V was trimmed by 0 bases and J by 3 bases, leaving 6 bases between them. The germline CDR1 and CDR2 sequences are SQVTM and ANQGSEA. The CDR3 protein is CSVEERSYNEQFF. The CDR3, as DNA: TGCAGCGTTGAAGAGCGGAGCTACAATGAGCAGTTCTTC.

Points on this clone: Within the sample, other DNA sequences also encode this same CDR3. The CDR3 loop reads CASRQLYEQYF. CDR3 bases: TGTGCCAGTAGACAGCTTTACGAGCAGTACTTC. This sequence joins TRBV28 and TRBJ2-7; D may be TRBD1 (5 bases). The germline V gene has CDR1 MDHEN and CDR2 SYDVKM. The CDR3 is made up of 11 amino acids. V was trimmed by 9 bases and J by 4 bases, leaving 10 bases between them. The variable domain in full, completed from reference TRBV28 and TRBJ2-7, reads DVKVTQSSRYLVKRTGEKVFLECVQDMDHENMFWYRQDPGLGLRLIYFSYDVKMKEKGDIPEGYSVSREKKERFSLILESASTNQTSMYLCASRQLYEQYFGPGTRLTVT.

This clone occurred once. The chain links TRBV11-2 to TRBJ2-6, with D possibly being TRBD1 or TRBD2 (5 bases each). The germline gives CDR1 SGHAT, CDR2 FQNNGV. Trimming pared 2 bases from V and 4 bases from J, leaving 15 bases between. The CDR3 length is 17 residues. CDR3 in amino acids: CASSLNLGTPGANVLTF. The CDR3 DNA reads TGTGCCAGCAGCTTAAATTTGGGGACCCCCGGGGCCAACGTCCTGACTTTC.

The V gene is TRBV7-2, the J gene TRBJ1-5; TRBD1 matches 8 bases. CDR3 length: 13 amino acids. After removal of 9 bases from V and 6 bases from J, the junction contained 7 bases not matched to a gene. Germline V CDR1 and CDR2: SGHTA, FQGNSA. The CDR3 DNA follows: TGTGCCAGTAACAGGGGGTTGAGTCAGCCCCAGCATTTT. Its translation: CASNRGLSQPQHF. Drawing the rest from reference TRBV7-2 and TRBJ1-5, the complete variable domain is GAGVSQSPSNKVTEKGKDVELRCDPISGHTALYWYRQSLGQGLEFLIYFQGNSAPDKSGLPSDRFSAERTGGSVSTLTIQRTQQEDSAVYLCASNRGLSQPQHFGDGTRLSIL.

About this clone itself: The sample contains more than one DNA sequence encoding this CDR3. This chain joins TRBV18 and TRBJ2-7; the D is unclear. The CDR3 covers 14 residues. Trimming cost V 3 bases and J 1 base, with 10 bases left between them. The V gene's germline CDR1 is KGHSH and CDR2 LQKENI. In nucleotides, the CDR3 is TGTGCCAGCTCACCCATTTCCGGTTCCTACGAGCAGTACTTC. Protein sequence: CASSPISGSYEQYF.

This chain connects TRBV18 to TRBJ2-5, with 13 bases that match TRBD2. Germline-derived CDR1 and CDR2 are KGHSH and LQKENI. V trimming: 6 bases; J trimming: 4 bases; junction bases outside the gene matches: 14. The CDR3 extends over 18 amino acids. The DNA of the CDR3 is TGTGCCAGCTCGCGGACTAGCGGGAGTTCCAGCGGAAGAGAGACCCAGTACTTC. It codes for CASSRTSGSSSGRETQYF. The full variable domain, in which reference TRBV18 and TRBJ2-5 provide the parts outside the CDR3, is NAGVMQNPRHLVRRRGQEARLRCSPMKGHSHVYWYRQLPEEGLKFMVYLQKENIIDESGMPKERFSAEFPKEGPSILRIQQVVRGDSAAYFCASSRTSGSSSGRETQYFGPGTRLLVL.

With regard to this clone: Within the sample, other DNA sequences also encode this same CDR3. V and J are TRBV5-1 and TRBJ2-1; 14 bases match TRBD2. The CDR3 length is 15 residues. Germline CDR1 and CDR2: SGHRS and YFSETQ. J lost 7 bases, V lost 2 bases, and 2 bases had no gene match. The CDR3 loop is CASSFGTSGSNEQFF. CDR3 DNA: TGCGCCAGCAGCTTCGGGACTAGCGGGAGTAATGAGCAGTTCTTC.

The chain recombines TRBV2 with TRBJ1-1, with 8 bases lining up with TRBD1. The CDR3 loop spans 13 amino acids. The V segment lost 4 bases and the J segment 5 bases; nucleotides outside the gene matches: 3. CDR1 and CDR2 from the germline V gene are SNHLY and FYNNEI. The CDR3 spells CASSGDRTTEAFF. Written as DNA, the CDR3 is TGTGCCAGCAGTGGGGACAGGACGACTGAAGCTTTCTTT.

This clone came up once. The chain carries TRBV7-3 and TRBJ2-1; 12 nucleotides line up with TRBD2. Trimming at V came to 2 bases and at J to 6 bases, leaving 2 bases not matched to a gene. This CDR3 comprises 15 residues. From germline, CDR1 is SGHTA and CDR2 FQGTGA. The DNA of the CDR3 is TGTGCCAGCAGCTTACTAGCGGGAGGGCTCAATGAGCAGTTCTTC. This sequence encodes CASSLLAGGLNEQFF.

J is TRBJ2-2 and V is TRBV2; tentative D call: TRBD1 (5 bases). Trimming left V 5 bases short and J 3 bases short, with 13 bases between. Germline-derived CDR1 and CDR2 are SNHLY and FYNNEI. The CDR3 is 15 amino acids. CDR3 protein: CASSPTQGYTGELFF. The CDR3 DNA sequence: TGTGCCAGCAGTCCAACCCAGGGTTACACCGGGGAGCTGTTTTTT.

CDR3 loop: CASSQRDGRDNEQFF. The CDR3 DNA follows: TGTGCCAGCAGCCAGCGAGACGGGAGAGACAATGAGCAGTTCTTC. The chain has TRBV11-3 and TRBJ2-1; D may be TRBD2 (6 bases). The CDR3 consists of 15 residues. V lost 5 bases and J lost 5, with 16 bases in between. Germline-derived CDR1 and CDR2 are SGHNT and YENEEA. Variable domain in full (rest from reference TRBV11-3 and TRBJ2-1): EAGVVQSPRYKIIEKKQPVAFWCNPISGHNTLYWYLQNLGQGPELLIRYENEEAVDDSQLPKDRFSAERLKGVDSTLKIQPAELGDSAVYLCASSQRDGRDNEQFFGPGTRLTVL.

The chain has TRBV5-4 and TRBJ2-1, with 8 positions matching TRBD1. With 4 bases clipped from V and 10 bases from J, the junction kept 7 bases outside the gene matches. Germline V CDR1 and CDR2: SGHNT, YYREEE (reference sequence). The CDR3 runs to 13 residues. CDR3 residues: CASSLPGTGEQFF. The CDR3 nucleotides are TGTGCCAGCAGCCTACCGGGGACAGGAGAGCAGTTCTTC.

The J gene is TRBJ2-1, the V gene TRBV4-1, with unresolved D. V shed 4 bases and J shed 8 bases, with 6 bases lying between them. The CDR3 covers 11 residues. Per the germline V gene, CDR1 is MGHRA and CDR2 is YSYEKL. CDR3 amino acids: CASSLLDEQFF. CDR3 nucleotides: TGCGCCAGCAGCCTGCTGGATGAGCAGTTCTTC.

Concerning this clone itself: Other DNA sequences in this sample translate to the same CDR3. The chain couples TRBV18 to TRBJ2-3, with D perhaps TRBD1 (6 bases). CDR3 length: 14 residues. The V and J ends lost 1 base and 3 bases respectively, with 8 bases between them. In germline, CDR1 is KGHSH, CDR2 LQKENI. This CDR3 is CASSPRTVTDTQYF. CDR3 DNA: TGTGCCAGCTCACCACGGACAGTAACAGATACGCAGTATTTT. Looking up the rest from reference TRBV18 and TRBJ2-3 gives the full variable domain: NAGVMQNPRHLVRRRGQEARLRCSPMKGHSHVYWYRQLPEEGLKFMVYLQKENIIDESGMPKERFSAEFPKEGPSILRIQQVVRGDSAAYFCASSPRTVTDTQYFGPGTRLTVL.

V usage is TRBV28 and J usage is TRBJ2-7; D not certain. The CDR3 covers 14 residues. With 7 bases removed from V and 3 bases from J, the gap between germline ends came to 16 bases. In germline, CDR1 is MDHEN, CDR2 SYDVKM. The CDR3 DNA sequence: TGTGCCAGCACCGACTCTGGAGAGAACTACGAGCAGTACTTC. Translation gives CASTDSGENYEQYF.

The chain is built from TRBV7-6 and TRBJ2-1; 7 positions agree with TRBD2. The CDR3 totals 20 residues. V shed 0 bases and J 0 bases; nucleotides not matched to a gene: 14. Per the germline V gene, CDR1 is SGHVS and CDR2 is FNYEAQ. The CDR3 region has the DNA TGTGCCAGCAGCTTAGCGGCGATTTGGCGGGGGAAAAGCTCCTACAATGAGCAGTTCTTC. Its translation is CASSLAAIWRGKSSYNEQFF.

The chain is built from TRBV4-2 and TRBJ1-5; TRBD1 agrees at 9 bases. The junction had 6 bases not matched to a gene; V was cut back by 6 bases and J by 6 bases. The CDR3 totals 14 residues. Germline V gene data show CDR1 as LGHNA and CDR2 as YNFKEQ. Here the CDR3 reads CASSLTGGSQPQHF. CDR3 in DNA: TGTGCCAGCAGTCTAACAGGGGGCTCTCAGCCCCAGCATTTT.

As for this clone: Other DNA sequences in this specimen translate into the identical CDR3. This chain links TRBV5-4 with TRBJ1-1, with D perhaps TRBD1 (6 bases). CDR1 and CDR2 (germline): SGHNT, YYREEE (reference sequence). CDR3 size: 14 residues. V dropped 0 bases and J dropped 1 base, with 7 bases sitting between them. The CDR3 bases are TGTGCCAGCAGCTTGGAGGGGGGGAACACTGAAGCTTTCTTT. This sequence encodes CASSLEGGNTEAFF.

The chain employs TRBV5-6 and TRBJ2-1; maybe TRBD1 (6 bases). V shed 1 base and J shed 1 base, with 6 bases lying between them. Germline loops: CDR1 SGHDT, CDR2 YYEEEE. The CDR3 has 14 residues. The CDR3 is CASSLTGSYNEQFF. The CDR3 coding sequence is TGTGCCAGCAGCTTGACAGGGTCCTACAATGAGCAGTTCTTC.

The chain links TRBV7-6 to TRBJ2-4; D is undetermined. The CDR3 length is 14 residues. Germline CDR1 reads SGHVS; CDR2 reads FNYEAQ. Trimming took off 2 bases at V and 4 bases at J, with 9 bases between the two ends. The DNA for the CDR3 is TGTGCCAGCAGCTTATCGGGCGGAAAAAACATTCAGTACTTC. Translated: CASSLSGGKNIQYF.

This chain uses TRBV7-2 with TRBJ2-3, with 9 bases identical to TRBD2. Germline V gene sequence: CDR1 SGHTA, CDR2 FQGNSA. Unmatched junction bases numbered 4, after V lost 5 bases and J lost 4 bases. The CDR3 runs 14 residues. Here the CDR3 DNA reads TGTGCCAGCAGCACGTGGACTAGCGCAGATACGCAGTATTTT. Translated: CASSTWTSADTQYF.

This clone has just one count. The chain carries TRBV11-2 and TRBJ2-7; 14 positions match TRBD2. CDR1 is SGHAT and CDR2 is FQNNGV in the germline V gene. The length of the CDR3 is 19 residues. V was pared by 7 bases and J by 1 base, with 15 bases of the junction left unmatched. CDR3 residues: CASTLKPGLAGVGSYEQYF. The CDR3 DNA sequence: TGTGCCAGCACCCTCAAACCGGGACTAGCGGGAGTAGGGTCCTACGAGCAGTACTTC.

Written as DNA, the CDR3 is TGTGCCAGTAGTGTACTAGCGGGAGGGGATACGCAGTATTTT. This gives the protein CASSVLAGGDTQYF. The rearrangement links TRBV19 to TRBJ2-3; 13 bases are shared with TRBD2. Germline V lookup: CDR1 LNHDA, CDR2 SQIVND (reference sequence). CDR3 length: 14 residues. After removal of 5 bases from V and 6 bases from J, the junction contained 2 bases not matched to a gene. Full variable domain (rest looked up from reference TRBV19 and TRBJ2-3): DGGITQSPKYLFRKEGQNVTLSCEQNLNHDAMYWYRQDPGQGLRLIYYSQIVNDFQKGDIAEGYSVSREKKESFPLTVTSAQKNPTAFYLCASSVLAGGDTQYFGPGTRLTVL.